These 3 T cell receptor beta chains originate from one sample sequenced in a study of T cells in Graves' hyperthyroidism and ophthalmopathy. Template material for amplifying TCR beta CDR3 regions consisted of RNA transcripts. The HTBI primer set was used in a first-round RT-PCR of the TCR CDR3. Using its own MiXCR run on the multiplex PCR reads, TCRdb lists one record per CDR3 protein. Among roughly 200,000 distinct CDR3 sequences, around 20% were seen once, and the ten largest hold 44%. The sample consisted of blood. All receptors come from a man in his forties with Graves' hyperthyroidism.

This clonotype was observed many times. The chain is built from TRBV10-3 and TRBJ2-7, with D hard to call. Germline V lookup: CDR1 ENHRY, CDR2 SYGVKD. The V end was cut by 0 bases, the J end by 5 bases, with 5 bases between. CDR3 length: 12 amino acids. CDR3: CAISESADEQYF. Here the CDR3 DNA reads TGTGCCATCAGTGAGTCTGCGGACGAGCAGTACTTC.

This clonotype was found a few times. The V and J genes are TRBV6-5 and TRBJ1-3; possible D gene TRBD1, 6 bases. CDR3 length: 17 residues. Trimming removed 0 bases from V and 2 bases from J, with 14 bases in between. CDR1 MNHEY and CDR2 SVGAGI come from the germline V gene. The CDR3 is CASSYSLQGWAGNTIYF. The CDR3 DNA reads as TGTGCCAGCAGTTACTCGCTGCAGGGGTGGGCTGGAAACACCATATATTTT.

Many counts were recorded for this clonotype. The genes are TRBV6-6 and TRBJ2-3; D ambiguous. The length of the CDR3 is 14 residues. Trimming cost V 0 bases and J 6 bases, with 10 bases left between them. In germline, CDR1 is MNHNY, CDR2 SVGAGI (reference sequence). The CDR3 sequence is CASSYSSRLDTQYF. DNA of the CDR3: TGTGCCAGCAGTTACTCCTCGCGGCTCGATACGCAGTATTTT.